What follows are 30 T cell receptor beta chains derived from one specimen sequenced in a study of blood T cell repertoires in COVID-19. The protocol was immunoSEQ multiplex PCR, while the TCRdb copy is restricted to in-frame clones and leaves out a portion. The sample includes approximately 230,000 clones, about four fifths of them seen just once. The sequencing input was peripheral blood. Every receptor here comes from a man aged 80 or over with acute or convalescent COVID-19.

The chain joins TRBV24-1 to TRBJ1-4, with TRBD1 matching over 12 bases. Looked up from germline, CDR1 is KGHDR and CDR2 is SFDVKD. The CDR3 consists of 16 residues. The V gene end was trimmed by 3 bases and the J gene end by 7 bases; junction bases not matched to a gene: 5. The CDR3 nucleotides read TGTGCCACCAGTGATGCGGGACAGGGGGCCGGTGAAAAACTGTTTTTT. Its translation is CATSDAGQGAGEKLFF.

The CDR3 spells CASKRSGQGENEQYF. The CDR3 DNA reads TGTGCCAGCAAGCGATCTGGACAGGGAGAGAACGAGCAGTACTTC. The chain has TRBV3-1 (or the pseudogene TRBV3-2) and TRBJ2-7; 8 positions match TRBD1. Germline loops: CDR1 LGHDT, CDR2 YNNKEL (reference sequence). V was clipped by 7 bases and J by 5 bases; unmatched bases: 13. There are 15 residues in the CDR3.

This chain connects TRBV5-6 to TRBJ2-3, with a tentative D call TRBD2 (6 bases). CDR1 is SGHDT, CDR2 YYEEEE, per germline. V lost 0 bases to trimming and J lost 11 bases, with 19 bases between them. CDR3 size: 15 residues. In nucleotides, the CDR3 is TGTGCCAGCAGCTTGGGACCGGGACTCACTTGGGAGCAGTATTTT. As protein: CASSLGPGLTWEQYF.

The rearrangement joins TRBV24-1 to TRBJ1-5; a weak D match, TRBD1 (6 bases). Looked up from germline, CDR1 is KGHDR and CDR2 is SFDVKD. V was trimmed by 4 bases and J by 5 bases, leaving 14 bases between them. This CDR3 has 15 residues. The CDR3 is CATSDPTGFDQPQHF. The CDR3 DNA reads TGTGCCACCAGTGACCCGACAGGTTTCGATCAGCCCCAGCATTTT.

The rearrangement joins TRBV5-1 to TRBJ2-1, with 8 bases aligning to TRBD1. J lost 7 bases, V lost 1 base, and 1 base had no gene match. The germline V gene has CDR1 SGHRS and CDR2 YFSETQ. The CDR3 totals 13 residues. In nucleotides, the CDR3 is TGCGCCAGCAGCTTGCAGGGGGCTAATGAGCAGTTCTTC. This translates into CASSLQGANEQFF.

This rearrangement joins TRBV18 to TRBJ2-1; possibly TRBD2 for D (5 bases). This CDR3 region has 14 residues. Trimming stripped 2 bases from V and 6 bases from J, with 11 bases between. Germline V gene lookup returns CDR1 KGHSH and CDR2 LQKENI. CDR3 region: CASSPGGSSNEQFF. The CDR3 region has the DNA TGTGCCAGCTCACCAGGAGGCTCAAGCAATGAGCAGTTCTTC.

The chain carries TRBV3-1 (or the pseudogene TRBV3-2) and TRBJ2-1; tentative D call: TRBD1 (6 bases). The CDR3 length is 12 residues. Germline CDR1 LGHDT, CDR2 YNNKEL (reference sequence). V lost 4 bases and J lost 10, with 11 bases in between. CDR3 nucleotides: TGTGCCAGCAGCCTACAGGGATTCGAGCAGTTCTTC. Translated, it gives CASSLQGFEQFF.

V and J are TRBV18 and TRBJ2-7; D ambiguous. This CDR3 is 14 amino acids long. CDR1 is KGHSH and CDR2 is LQKENI in the germline V gene. Trimming shortened V by 3 bases and J by 2 bases, and 11 bases separated the two germline ends. DNA of the CDR3: TGTGCCAGCTCACCCACGGGTGCAGCCTACGAGCAGTACTTC. It codes for CASSPTGAAYEQYF.

This clone appeared a few times. The chain combines TRBV12-3 or TRBV12-4 with TRBJ2-7; D remains unclear. Trimming stripped 6 bases from V and 6 bases from J, with 12 bases between. The length of the CDR3 is 12 residues. The CDR3 DNA is TGTGCCAGCAGCGGTACTTCCGCCGAGCAGTACTTC. Translated: CASSGTSAEQYF.

The rearrangement links TRBV15 to TRBJ1-6; D gene unclear. Per the germline V gene, CDR1 is LNHNV and CDR2 is YYDKDF (reference sequence). This CDR3 spans 15 amino acids. V was clipped by 1 base and J by 8 bases, with 12 bases between them. In DNA, the CDR3 is TGTGCCACCAGCAGAGTCTATTTGACTCATTCACCCCTCCACTTT. Translating gives CATSRVYLTHSPLHF. Combining the CDR3 with reference TRBV15 and TRBJ1-6 gives the whole variable domain DAMVIQNPRYQVTQFGKPVTLSCSQTLNHNVMYWYQQKSSQAPKLLFHYYDKDFNNEADTPDNFQSRRPNTSFCFLDIRSPGLGDTAMYLCATSRVYLTHSPLHFGNGTRLTVT.

The CDR3 loop is CATLNGNTIYF. In DNA form, the CDR3 reads TGTGCCACACTCAACGGAAACACCATATATTTT. The rearrangement uses TRBV6-5 and TRBJ1-3; D is uncertain. This CDR3 is 11 amino acids long. CDR1 and CDR2 (germline): MNHEY, SVGAGI. Trimming removed 10 bases from V and 4 bases from J, with 8 bases in between.

This rearrangement joins TRBV7-8 to TRBJ2-2; D call uncertain. CDR1 SGHVS and CDR2 FQNEAQ come from the germline V gene. With 2 bases removed from V and 5 bases from J, the gap between germline ends came to 9 bases. The CDR3 spans 14 residues. The CDR3 DNA sequence: TGTGCCAGCAGCTTATACCAGGTTACCGGGGAGCTGTTTTTT. It yields the protein CASSLYQVTGELFF.

This chain joins TRBV24-1 and TRBJ2-2; 10 nucleotides match TRBD1. V lost 0 bases to trimming and J lost 3 bases; unmatched junction nucleotides: 3. CDR1 is KGHDR, CDR2 SFDVKD, per germline. The CDR3 has 17 amino acids. In nucleotides, the CDR3 is TGTGCCACCAGTGATTTGCATGGGACAGGGGACACCGGGGAGCTGTTTTTT. Protein sequence: CATSDLHGTGDTGELFF.

This clone appeared a few times. This chain uses TRBV2 with TRBJ2-7, with 10 positions matching TRBD2. Unmatched junction bases numbered 7, after V lost 6 bases and J lost 2 bases. Germline assignment: CDR1 SNHLY and CDR2 FYNNEI. The CDR3 has 15 amino acids. CDR3 bases: TGTGCCAGCAGGCCCTTTCTAGCGGGGGCCTACGAGCAGTACTTC. Its protein product is CASRPFLAGAYEQYF.

CDR3 sequence (DNA): TGTGCCAGCAGCTTCACCGGGACACAGAACTATGGCTACACCTTC. This translates into CASSFTGTQNYGYTF. J is TRBJ1-2 and V is TRBV11-2; the D gene is possibly TRBD1 (6 bases). Trimming stripped 3 bases from V and 2 bases from J, with 13 bases between. Per the germline V gene, CDR1 is SGHAT and CDR2 is FQNNGV. There are 15 residues in the CDR3.

The gene calls are TRBV5-1 and TRBJ1-2; the match to TRBD1 covers 7 bases. In germline, CDR1 is SGHRS, CDR2 YFSETQ. The CDR3 is made up of 14 amino acids. V was pared by 3 bases and J by 8 bases, with 10 bases of the junction left unmatched. Here the CDR3 DNA reads TGCGCCAGCAGCTCCGGCGAGGGGGCCAGGGGCTACACCTTC. Protein sequence: CASSSGEGARGYTF.

This clone was observed a few times. The chain uses TRBV6-6 and TRBJ1-1; no clear D gene. The germline gives CDR1 MNHNY, CDR2 SVGAGI (reference sequence). V was trimmed by 6 bases and J by 1 base, leaving 15 bases between them. This CDR3 comprises 15 residues. The CDR3 sequence: CASRFPDKRNTEAFF. The CDR3, as DNA: TGTGCCAGCAGATTCCCCGACAAAAGGAACACTGAAGCTTTCTTT.

This clone was found once. The genes are TRBV5-1 and TRBJ2-5; no clear D. V lost 0 bases to trimming and J lost 5 bases, with 8 bases between them. Looked up from germline, CDR1 is SGHRS and CDR2 is YFSETQ. This CDR3 contains 13 residues. Written as DNA, the CDR3 is TGCGCCAGCAGCTTGGGCAGGTCGGAGACCCAGTACTTC. Its protein is CASSLGRSETQYF.

The chain carries TRBV4-1 and TRBJ1-4, with 7 bases matching TRBD1. V trimming: 1 base; J trimming: 5 bases; junction bases outside the gene matches: 4. The germline CDR1 and CDR2 sequences are MGHRA and YSYEKL. This CDR3 spans 15 amino acids. The DNA for the CDR3 is TGCGCCAGCAGCCAAGCCGGGACAGCGAATGAAAAACTGTTTTTT. This gives the protein CASSQAGTANEKLFF.

The chain couples TRBV29-1 to TRBJ1-1; D remains ambiguous. The CDR3 contains 14 residues. V lost 1 base to trimming and J lost 0 bases, with 9 bases between them. CDR1 is SQVTM, CDR2 ANQGSEA, per germline. The CDR3 DNA reads TGCAGCGTTGAAGTGGTAGCAATGAACACTGAAGCTTTCTTT. As protein: CSVEVVAMNTEAFF.

The chain recombines TRBV10-3 with TRBJ1-1, with TRBD1 identical over 8 bases. The germline CDR1 and CDR2 sequences are ENHRY and SYGVKD. V lost 3 bases and J lost 4; bases outside the gene matches: 7. The CDR3 covers 15 residues. The CDR3 loop reads CAISDPSQGATEAFF. In DNA, the CDR3 is TGTGCCATCAGTGACCCTTCCCAGGGGGCCACTGAAGCTTTCTTT.

This clone showed up just once. This rearrangement joins TRBV7-2 to TRBJ2-7, with 9 nucleotides matching TRBD1. The CDR3 contains 15 residues. V shed 1 base and J 3 bases; nucleotides not matched to a gene: 4. Germline V gene lookup returns CDR1 SGHTA and CDR2 FQGNSA. CDR3 sequence reads: CASSLDGTGFYEQYF. CDR3 sequence (DNA): TGTGCCAGCAGCTTAGACGGGACAGGGTTCTACGAGCAGTACTTC.

This chain uses TRBV12-3 or TRBV12-4 with TRBJ2-6; D unresolved. There are 13 residues in the CDR3. V lost 7 bases to trimming and J lost 0 bases, with 4 bases between them. The CDR3: CASTLSGANVLTF. The CDR3 bases are TGTGCCAGCACCCTCTCTGGGGCCAACGTCCTGACTTTC.

This clone occurred once. V is TRBV20-1 and J is TRBJ2-5; 7 bases are a match to TRBD1. Trimming took 3 bases from V and 3 from J; bases not matched to a gene: 4. Germline assignment: CDR1 DFQATT and CDR2 SNEGSKA (reference sequence). The CDR3 spans 13 residues. The CDR3 here is CSASITGEETQYF. The CDR3 DNA is TGCAGTGCTAGTATTACAGGGGAAGAGACCCAGTACTTC.

Turning to this clone: Other DNA sequences of this sample code for an identical CDR3. The CDR3 coding sequence is TGTGCCATCAGTGAGGCGGGGTCTACAGATACGCAGTATTTT. Its protein is CAISEAGSTDTQYF. The rearrangement links TRBV10-3 to TRBJ2-3; possibly TRBD2 for D (6 bases). The germline V gene has CDR1 ENHRY and CDR2 SYGVKD. V was pared by 2 bases and J by 3 bases, with 9 bases between. The CDR3 has 14 amino acids.

V usage is TRBV19 and J usage is TRBJ2-7; 8 bases are shared with TRBD1. The J segment lost 3 bases and the V segment lost 5 bases, leaving 6 bases of the junction unmatched. The CDR3 is 14 residues long. The germline V gene has CDR1 LNHDA and CDR2 SQIVND (reference sequence). CDR3 DNA sequence: TGTGCCAGTAGTGCCCGGGACAGGATCTACGAGCAGTACTTC. It encodes CASSARDRIYEQYF.

J is TRBJ2-7 and V is TRBV19, with TRBD2 matching 7 bases. This CDR3 has 15 amino acids. Germline CDR1 reads LNHDA; CDR2 reads SQIVND (reference sequence). With 1 base clipped from V and 2 bases from J, the junction kept 5 bases outside the gene matches. This CDR3 reads CASSIAGGTTYEQYF. In DNA form, the CDR3 reads TGTGCCAGTAGTATAGCGGGGGGTACTACCTACGAGCAGTACTTC.

In this sample, this clone turned up once. The chain couples TRBV5-1 to TRBJ1-4, with 7 positions matching TRBD1. Germline CDR1 SGHRS, CDR2 YFSETQ. V trimming: 4 bases; J trimming: 3 bases; junction bases outside the gene matches: 3. The CDR3 is made up of 14 amino acids. DNA of the CDR3: TGCGCCAGCAGCCCGGGACAGCCTAATGAAAAACTGTTTTTT. Encoded protein: CASSPGQPNEKLFF.

This chain connects TRBV9 to TRBJ2-5; perhaps TRBD2 as D (6 bases). The germline V gene encodes CDR1 SGDLS and CDR2 YYNGEE. The CDR3 has 15 amino acids. V was pared by 4 bases and J by 3 bases, with 16 bases between. CDR3 loop: CASSFAGTVEETQYF. The CDR3 bases are TGTGCCAGCAGCTTCGCCGGGACTGTTGAAGAGACCCAGTACTTC.

The table lists this clone with a few counts. The chain couples TRBV7-2 to TRBJ2-7; TRBD1 aligns across 7 bases. Germline loops: CDR1 SGHTA, CDR2 FQGNSA. J gave up 2 bases and V 1 base, and 2 bases lay outside the gene matches. The CDR3 consists of 14 residues. The CDR3 protein is CASSLEGGPYEQYF. The CDR3 nucleotides are TGTGCCAGCAGCTTAGAAGGGGGCCCCTACGAGCAGTACTTC.